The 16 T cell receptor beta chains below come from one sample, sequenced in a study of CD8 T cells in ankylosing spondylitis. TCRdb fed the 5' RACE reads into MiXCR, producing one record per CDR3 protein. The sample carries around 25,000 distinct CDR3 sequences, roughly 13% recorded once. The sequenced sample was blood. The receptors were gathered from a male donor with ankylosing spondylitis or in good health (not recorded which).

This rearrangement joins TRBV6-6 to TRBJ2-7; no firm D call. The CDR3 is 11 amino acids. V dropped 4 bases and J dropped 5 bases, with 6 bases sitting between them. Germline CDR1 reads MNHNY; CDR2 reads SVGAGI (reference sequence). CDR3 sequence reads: CASSSGDEQYV. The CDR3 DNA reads TGTGCCAGCAGTTCGGGTGACGAGCAGTACGTC.

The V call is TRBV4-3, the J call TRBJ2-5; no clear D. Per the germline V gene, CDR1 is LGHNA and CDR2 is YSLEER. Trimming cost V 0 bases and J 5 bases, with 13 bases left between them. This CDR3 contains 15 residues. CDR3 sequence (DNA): TGCGCCAGCAGCCAAGATTTTCAGCCCAGGGAGACCCAGTACTTC. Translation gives CASSQDFQPRETQYF.

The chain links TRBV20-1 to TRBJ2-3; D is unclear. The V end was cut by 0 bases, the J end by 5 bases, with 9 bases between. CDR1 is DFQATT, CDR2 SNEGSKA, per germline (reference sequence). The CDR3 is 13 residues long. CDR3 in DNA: TGCAGTGCTAGAGATCAGTTAAAAGATACGCAGTATTTT. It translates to CSARDQLKDTQYF.

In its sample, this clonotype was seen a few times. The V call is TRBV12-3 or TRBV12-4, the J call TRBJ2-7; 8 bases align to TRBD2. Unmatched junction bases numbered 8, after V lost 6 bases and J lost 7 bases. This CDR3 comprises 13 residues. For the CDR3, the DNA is TGTGCCAGCAGGGTACGGGCGGGAGGAGAGCAGTACTTC. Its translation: CASRVRAGGEQYF.

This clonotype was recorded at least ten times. CDR3 in amino acids: CASSSLQGGEANEKLFF. CDR3 in DNA: TGTGCCAGCAGTTCACTCCAAGGGGGCGAAGCTAATGAAAAACTGTTTTTT. J is TRBJ1-4 and V is TRBV28, with TRBD1 identical over 7 bases. The CDR3 spans 17 residues. Germline trimming cut 4 bases from V and 3 bases from J; bases unmatched to any gene: 11. Germline V CDR1 and CDR2: MDHEN, SYDVKM.

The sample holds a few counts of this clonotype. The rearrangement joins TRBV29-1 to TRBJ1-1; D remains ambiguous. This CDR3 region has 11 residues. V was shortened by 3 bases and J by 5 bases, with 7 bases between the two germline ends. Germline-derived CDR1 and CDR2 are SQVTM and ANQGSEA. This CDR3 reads CSVEAGTEAFF. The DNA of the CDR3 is TGCAGCGTTGAGGCCGGAACTGAAGCTTTCTTT.

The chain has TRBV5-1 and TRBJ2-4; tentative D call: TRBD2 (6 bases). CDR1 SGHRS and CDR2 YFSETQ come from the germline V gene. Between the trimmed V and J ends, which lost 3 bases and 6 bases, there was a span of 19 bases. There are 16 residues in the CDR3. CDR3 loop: CASSSKGASDGNIQYF. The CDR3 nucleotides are TGCGCCAGCAGCTCCAAAGGGGCTAGCGATGGAAACATTCAGTACTTC.

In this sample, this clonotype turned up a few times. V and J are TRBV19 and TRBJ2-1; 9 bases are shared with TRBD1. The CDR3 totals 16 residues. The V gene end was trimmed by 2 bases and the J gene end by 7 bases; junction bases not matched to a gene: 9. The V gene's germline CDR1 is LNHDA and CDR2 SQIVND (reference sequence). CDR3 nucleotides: TGTGCCAGTAGTATAAGTCTGGGACAGGGTAGGAATGAGCAGTTCTTC. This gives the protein CASSISLGQGRNEQFF.

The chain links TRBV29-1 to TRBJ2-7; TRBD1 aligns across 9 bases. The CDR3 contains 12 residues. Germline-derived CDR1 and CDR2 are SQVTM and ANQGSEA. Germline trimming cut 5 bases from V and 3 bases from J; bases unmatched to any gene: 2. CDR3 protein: CSVLTGGYEQYF. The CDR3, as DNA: TGCAGCGTTTTGACAGGGGGCTACGAGCAGTACTTC.

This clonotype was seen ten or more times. The CDR3 loop reads CASTTETSSEQYF. DNA for the CDR3: TGTGCCAGCACAACGGAGACTAGCTCCGAGCAGTACTTC. The chain couples TRBV2 to TRBJ2-7, with TRBD2 identical over 7 bases. CDR3 length: 13 amino acids. Germline CDR1 and CDR2: SNHLY and FYNNEI. The ends lost 7 bases at V and 6 bases at J; junction bases unmatched: 9.

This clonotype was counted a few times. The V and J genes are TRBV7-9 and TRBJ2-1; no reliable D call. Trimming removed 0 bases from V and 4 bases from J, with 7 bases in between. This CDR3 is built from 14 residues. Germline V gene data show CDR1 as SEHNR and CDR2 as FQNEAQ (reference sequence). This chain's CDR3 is CASSLAPSYNEQFF. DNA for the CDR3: TGTGCCAGCAGCTTAGCTCCCTCTTACAATGAGCAGTTCTTC.

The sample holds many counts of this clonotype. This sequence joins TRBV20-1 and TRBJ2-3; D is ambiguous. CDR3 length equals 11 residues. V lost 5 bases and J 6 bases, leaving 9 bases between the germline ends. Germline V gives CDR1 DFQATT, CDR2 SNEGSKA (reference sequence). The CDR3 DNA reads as TGCAGTGCTGGGCCAGATGATACGCAGTATTTT. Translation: CSAGPDDTQYF.

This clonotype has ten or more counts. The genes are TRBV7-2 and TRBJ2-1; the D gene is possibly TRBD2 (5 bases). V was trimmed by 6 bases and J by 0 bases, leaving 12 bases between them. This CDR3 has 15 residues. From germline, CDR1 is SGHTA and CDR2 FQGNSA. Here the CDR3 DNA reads TGTGCCAGCAGTCCCTTGCGGGTCTCCTACAATGAGCAGTTCTTC. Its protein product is CASSPLRVSYNEQFF.

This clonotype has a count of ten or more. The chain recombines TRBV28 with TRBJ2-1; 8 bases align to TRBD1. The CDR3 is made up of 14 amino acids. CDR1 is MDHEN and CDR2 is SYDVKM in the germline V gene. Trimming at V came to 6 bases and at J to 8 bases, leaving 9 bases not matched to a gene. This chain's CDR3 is CASSFTGGRDEQFF. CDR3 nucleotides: TGTGCCAGCAGCTTCACAGGGGGTAGGGATGAGCAGTTCTTC.

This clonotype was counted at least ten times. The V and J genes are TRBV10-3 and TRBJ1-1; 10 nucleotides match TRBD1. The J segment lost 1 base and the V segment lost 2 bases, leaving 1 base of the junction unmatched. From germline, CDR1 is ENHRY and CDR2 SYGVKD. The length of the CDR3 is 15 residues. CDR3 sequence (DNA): TGTGCCATCAGTGAGCGGGACAGGGGGAACACTGAAGCTTTCTTT. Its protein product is CAISERDRGNTEAFF.

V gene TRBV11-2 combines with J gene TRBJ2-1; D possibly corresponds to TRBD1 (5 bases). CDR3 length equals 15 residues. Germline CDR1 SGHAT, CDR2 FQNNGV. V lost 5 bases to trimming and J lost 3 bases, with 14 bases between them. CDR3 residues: CASSIGQGFYNEQFF. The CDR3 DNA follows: TGTGCCAGCAGCATCGGCCAGGGTTTCTACAATGAGCAGTTCTTC.